Presented here are 25 T cell receptor beta chains from one specimen sequenced in a study of T cell changes during pregnancy in multiple sclerosis. TCRdb's copy holds only in-frame clones and misses some; the assay was immunoSEQ multiplex PCR. The sample shows about 64,000 clones, around 97% of them seen only once. Sequenced material: CD8+ T cells from peripheral blood mononuclear cells, taken after pregnancy. These receptors all stem from a female donor with multiple sclerosis, enrolled in a pregnancy study.

V gene TRBV28 combines with J gene TRBJ2-2; no definite D call. Germline V gene data show CDR1 as MDHEN and CDR2 as SYDVKM. The CDR3 totals 14 residues. Between the trimmed V and J ends, which lost 6 bases and 7 bases, there was a span of 15 bases. This chain's CDR3 is CASRYGSDIGELFF. Here the CDR3 DNA reads TGTGCCAGCAGATATGGCAGTGACATCGGGGAGCTGTTTTTT.

Note on this clone: The junction departs from germline at one end; a sequencing error may be responsible. This chain links TRBV7-7 with TRBJ2-7, with D tentatively TRBD1 (6 bases). This CDR3 is 13 amino acids long. In germline, CDR1 is SSHAT, CDR2 FNYEAQ (reference sequence). The CDR3 is CASSHRRGTEQYF. The DNA of the CDR3 is TGTGCTAGCAGCCACCGTAGGGGGACCGAGCAGTACTTC.

J is TRBJ2-2 and V is TRBV28; 7 bases agree with TRBD1. The germline V gene has CDR1 MDHEN and CDR2 SYDVKM. This CDR3 contains 20 residues. V was clipped by 4 bases and J by 5 bases; unmatched bases: 22. CDR3 in DNA: TGTGCCAGCAGTTCTCATACAGGACAAACAGGGGTTGAGTGGACCGGGGAGCTGTTTTTT. Translated: CASSSHTGQTGVEWTGELFF.

The rearrangement uses TRBV2 and TRBJ2-1, with 7 bases lining up with TRBD1. Trimming took 4 bases from V and 7 from J; bases not matched to a gene: 10. Germline V gene data show CDR1 as SNHLY and CDR2 as FYNNEI. The CDR3 loop spans 15 amino acids. Here the CDR3 DNA reads TGTGCCAGCAGTGCAGACAGGGACGGGCAGAATGAGCAGTTCTTC. This codes for CASSADRDGQNEQFF.

The V call is TRBV9, the J call TRBJ2-1; 9 nucleotides align to TRBD2. This CDR3 region has 15 residues. The germline V gene encodes CDR1 SGDLS and CDR2 YYNGEE. J was trimmed by 0 bases and V by 4 bases; bases with no gene match: 2. The CDR3: CASSLSGSSYNEQFF. The CDR3 region has the DNA TGTGCCAGCAGCCTTAGCGGGAGCTCCTACAATGAGCAGTTCTTC.

The genes are TRBV30 and TRBJ2-5, with 9 nucleotides matching TRBD2. This CDR3 region has 15 residues. J lost 2 bases, V lost 2 bases, and 6 bases had no gene match. Germline lookup yields CDR1 GTSNPN and CDR2 SVGIG (reference sequence). The CDR3 sequence: CAWSITLAGQETQYF. The CDR3 DNA sequence: TGTGCCTGGAGTATTACCCTAGCGGGGCAAGAGACCCAGTACTTC.

The V and J genes are TRBV7-9 and TRBJ2-7; 7 nucleotides align to TRBD1. V shed 4 bases, J shed 1 base, and the junction held 10 bases outside the gene matches. CDR3 length equals 16 residues. Per germline, CDR1 SEHNR and CDR2 FQNEAQ (reference sequence). In nucleotides, the CDR3 is TGTGCCAGCAGCTCACCCAACAGGGGTTCATCCTACGAGCAGTACTTC. This codes for CASSSPNRGSSYEQYF.

The chain employs TRBV4-2 and TRBJ2-5; perhaps TRBD1 as D (6 bases). The CDR3 is 13 amino acids. Germline V gives CDR1 LGHNA, CDR2 YNFKEQ. Trimming took 5 bases from V and 5 from J, leaving 12 bases between them. For the CDR3, the DNA is TGTGCCAGCAGCTACAGTCAGGGGGAGACCCAGTACTTC. It encodes CASSYSQGETQYF.

The chain recombines TRBV5-1 with TRBJ1-5, with 7 bases matching TRBD1. This CDR3 spans 15 amino acids. The trim removed 0 bases at V and 6 bases at J, leaving 6 bases unmatched. From germline, CDR1 is SGHRS and CDR2 YFSETQ. This chain's CDR3 is CASSLDDRVGQPQHF. Here the CDR3 DNA reads TGCGCCAGCAGCTTGGACGACAGGGTAGGTCAGCCCCAGCATTTT.

In its sample, this clone was seen once. The chain has TRBV29-1 and TRBJ2-1; 12 bases agree with TRBD2. In germline, CDR1 is SQVTM, CDR2 ANQGSEA. The CDR3 is made up of 14 amino acids. V dropped 5 bases and J dropped 9; count of bases not matched to a gene: 8. This CDR3 is CSVKSSGRGGEQFF. The CDR3 bases are TGCAGCGTTAAGTCTAGCGGGAGGGGTGGTGAGCAGTTCTTC.

The J gene is TRBJ2-6, the V gene TRBV11-2, with D perhaps TRBD1 (7 bases). The CDR3 is 18 residues long. The V gene lost 5 bases and the J gene lost 1 base, with 18 bases spanning the gap. Germline V CDR1 and CDR2: SGHAT, FQNNGV. CDR3 sequence reads: CASSHFGQAGSGANVLTF. CDR3 coding DNA: TGTGCCAGCAGCCACTTTGGACAGGCGGGGTCTGGGGCCAACGTCCTGACTTTC.

This chain joins TRBV4-3 and TRBJ2-1, with 10 nucleotides matching TRBD2. J was trimmed by 8 bases and V by 0 bases; bases with no gene match: 4. This CDR3 has 15 amino acids. CDR1 is LGHNA and CDR2 is YSLEER in the germline V gene. Written as DNA, the CDR3 is TGCGCCAGCAGCCAAGAGGTAGCGGGAGGCGATGAGCAGTTCTTC. It is translated as CASSQEVAGGDEQFF.

This clone was seen only once. This chain connects TRBV27 to TRBJ1-2; 9 bases fit TRBD1. CDR3 length: 15 residues. CDR1 is MNHEY and CDR2 is SMNVEV in the germline V gene (reference sequence). After removal of 5 bases from V and 4 bases from J, the junction contained 8 bases not matched to a gene. DNA for the CDR3: TGTGCCAGCAGTCGCCGGGGACAGGGTACCTATGGCTACACCTTC. It translates to CASSRRGQGTYGYTF.

The chain combines TRBV7-9 with TRBJ2-3; 10 positions agree with TRBD2. J lost 5 bases, V lost 5 bases, and 10 bases had no gene match. The germline V gene encodes CDR1 SEHNR and CDR2 FQNEAQ (reference sequence). This CDR3 is built from 16 residues. The CDR3 is CASSDQAGGPEDTQYF. The CDR3 nucleotides are TGTGCCAGCAGCGACCAAGCGGGAGGGCCGGAAGATACGCAGTATTTT.

This clone was seen only once. The CDR3 is CASAGSQPQHF. As DNA, the CDR3 is TGTGCCAGCGCCGGGAGTCAGCCCCAGCATTTT. The chain combines TRBV6-1 with TRBJ1-5; D gene ambiguous. This CDR3 comprises 11 residues. Germline lookup yields CDR1 MNHNS and CDR2 SASEGT. Trimming took off 8 bases at V and 6 bases at J, with 8 bases between the two ends.

This chain links TRBV2 with TRBJ2-7; TRBD1 aligns across 8 bases. V shed 10 bases, J shed 4 bases, and the junction held 12 bases outside the gene matches. The CDR3 has 14 amino acids. Germline V CDR1 and CDR2: SNHLY, FYNNEI. DNA of the CDR3: TGTGCCACCCGAGGGGCAGGGGGCGAATACGAGCAGTACTTC. Amino acid sequence: CATRGAGGEYEQYF.

With regard to this clone: The junction and the germline gene differ at one end; a read error may be behind it. The chain recombines TRBV7-7 with TRBJ2-7; D ambiguous. Germline CDR1 reads SSHAT; CDR2 reads FNYEAQ (reference sequence). The CDR3 is 13 residues long. CDR3 nucleotides: TGTGCTAGCAGCCTCGGAGTTGCCTACGAGCAGTACTTC. It encodes CASSLGVAYEQYF.

This chain links TRBV19 with TRBJ1-1, with D perhaps matching TRBD1 (6 bases). Trimming removed 7 bases from V and 4 bases from J, with 13 bases in between. The CDR3 extends over 13 amino acids. The V gene's germline CDR1 is LNHDA and CDR2 SQIVND (reference sequence). Here the CDR3 DNA reads TGTGCCAGTACGCCAGGGGTCGTCACTGAAGCTTTCTTT. Translation: CASTPGVVTEAFF.

This sequence joins TRBV6-5 and TRBJ2-5; 8 nucleotides align to TRBD2. The DNA end is a closer match to TRBJ2-7, so the J assignment may be wrong. Germline assignment: CDR1 MNHEY and CDR2 SVGAGI. CDR3 length: 14 residues. CDR3 bases: TGTGCCAGCAGTTTCACCGCGGGGGGCTACGAGCAGTACTTC. Its protein product is CASSFTAGGYEQYF.

The chain employs TRBV19 and TRBJ2-1; 8 bases fit TRBD1. V was pared by 0 bases and J by 8 bases, with 9 bases of the junction left unmatched. The CDR3 runs to 16 residues. CDR1 is LNHDA, CDR2 SQIVND, per germline (reference sequence). The CDR3 DNA reads as TGTGCCAGTAGTATAGATCTTTCAGGGGGCTCAGATGAGCAGTTCTTC. This sequence encodes CASSIDLSGGSDEQFF.

The rearrangement links TRBV27 to TRBJ2-3; 7 bases are shared with TRBD2. This CDR3 spans 16 amino acids. Germline V lookup: CDR1 MNHEY, CDR2 SMNVEV (reference sequence). J was trimmed by 3 bases and V by 4 bases; bases with no gene match: 10. The CDR3 protein is CASSSLGRLGTDTQYF. The CDR3 DNA is TGTGCCAGCAGTTCACTCGGGAGGTTGGGGACAGATACGCAGTATTTT.

This sequence joins TRBV4-3 and TRBJ2-1; D remains unclear. Looked up from germline, CDR1 is LGHNA and CDR2 is YSLEER. CDR3 size: 15 residues. Deletions cut 0 bases from V and 0 bases from J, with 6 bases between. The chain's CDR3 is CASSQDRSSYNEQFF. DNA of the CDR3: TGCGCCAGCAGCCAAGACCGGAGCTCCTACAATGAGCAGTTCTTC.

This clone showed up just once. V and J are TRBV28 and TRBJ1-2; D may be TRBD1 (6 bases). The CDR3 is made up of 14 amino acids. With 2 bases removed from V and 7 bases from J, the gap between germline ends came to 14 bases. Germline CDR1 MDHEN, CDR2 SYDVKM. The CDR3 sequence is CASSLTGSTGGYTF. The CDR3 nucleotides read TGTGCCAGCAGTTTAACAGGGAGTACCGGTGGCTACACCTTC.

CDR3: CASSQGSTSAGELFF. The CDR3 region has the DNA TGCGCCAGCAGCCAAGGAAGTACTAGCGCCGGGGAGCTGTTTTTT. The chain links TRBV4-3 to TRBJ2-2; 7 bases agree with TRBD2. The V gene end was trimmed by 1 base and the J gene end by 6 bases; junction bases not matched to a gene: 5. Germline loops: CDR1 LGHNA, CDR2 YSLEER. The CDR3 has 15 amino acids.

The genes are TRBV7-6 and TRBJ1-4; 7 bases align to TRBD1. J lost 4 bases, V lost 5 bases, and 10 bases had no gene match. The germline gives CDR1 SGHVS, CDR2 FNYEAQ. The CDR3 length is 16 residues. The CDR3 nucleotides read TGTGCCAGCAGCCCAACCCCCGGACAGGTTAATGAAAAACTGTTTTTT. It codes for CASSPTPGQVNEKLFF.